The source of this T cell receptor beta chain is a study of identical twins. Healthy Caucasian donors formed the entire cohort. In this sample, this clonotype turned up a few times. MiXCR, run by TCRdb on the 5' RACE reads, gives a single entry per CDR3 protein. The repertoire includes 350,000 to 450,000 distinct CDR3 sequences, around 20% of them detected once, and approximately 12% sits in the top ten. This CDR3 has 17 residues. CDR1 and CDR2 (germline): SGHDN, FVKESK. The V and J ends lost 4 bases and 4 bases, in that order; junction bases with no gene match: 12. The sample comprised naive T cells sorted from blood. This TCR was sampled from a man aged 50-59 years in good health. The chain has TRBV14 and TRBJ2-7, with 11 bases matching TRBD1. The CDR3 DNA sequence: TGTGCCAGCAGCCGCGGACAGGGGGCTTTCCCCCTTTACGAGCAGTACTTC. The encoded protein is CASSRGQGAFPLYEQYF.